These 17 T cell receptor beta chains share one sample of origin, sequenced in a study of Ad26.COV2.S vaccination and SARS-CoV-2 variants. The protocol was immunoSEQ multiplex PCR, while the TCRdb copy is restricted to in-frame clones and leaves out a portion. Found here are approximately 300,000 clones, around four fifths of them singletons; the top ten hold around 2%. Treatment given: some 20 received Ad26.COV2.S at low or high dose, single or two shots; five or six received placebo; per-sample allocation not given. Samples analyzed were those drawn on day 63 after the first vaccine or placebo injection. The sample here was peripheral blood, taken in a trial of Ad26.COV2.S vaccine versus placebo. These receptors were taken from a person between 18 and 60 years old who received the Ad26.COV2.S COVID-19 vaccine or a placebo.

The V and J genes are TRBV5-6 and TRBJ1-1, with 11 bases matching TRBD1. The CDR3 runs 18 residues. In germline, CDR1 is SGHDT, CDR2 YYEEEE. The trim removed 4 bases at V and 0 bases at J, leaving 11 bases unmatched. The CDR3 coding sequence is TGTGCCAGCAGCCTAAGGGGACAGGGGGTTTTTTTGAACACTGAAGCTTTCTTT. Translation gives CASSLRGQGVFLNTEAFF.

As to this clone: At the DNA level, this CDR3 is encoded by other sequences in the same sample as well. V gene TRBV19 combines with J gene TRBJ2-3; unclear D gene. Germline values: CDR1 LNHDA, CDR2 SQIVND (reference sequence). Trimming removed 1 base from V and 2 bases from J, with 7 bases in between. This CDR3 has 14 amino acids. The CDR3 coding sequence is TGTGCCAGTAGTATAGGTCAACCCACAGATACGCAGTATTTT. Amino acids: CASSIGQPTDTQYF. Full variable domain (missing parts from reference TRBV19 and TRBJ2-3): DGGITQSPKYLFRKEGQNVTLSCEQNLNHDAMYWYRQDPGQGLRLIYYSQIVNDFQKGDIAEGYSVSREKKESFPLTVTSAQKNPTAFYLCASSIGQPTDTQYFGPGTRLTVL.

The V gene is TRBV7-8, the J gene TRBJ2-3; no clear D. The CDR3 runs to 16 residues. Germline assignment: CDR1 SGHVS and CDR2 FQNEAQ. V lost 1 base and J lost 2, with 13 bases in between. The CDR3 DNA reads as TGTGCCAGCAGCTTAGTACGCCCCTTGGACACAGATACGCAGTATTTT. Encoded protein: CASSLVRPLDTDTQYF.

This chain joins TRBV28 and TRBJ1-3; the D gene is possibly TRBD1 (6 bases). The germline V and J ends were trimmed by 6 bases and 4 bases, with 22 bases remaining between them. The V gene's germline CDR1 is MDHEN and CDR2 SYDVKM. The CDR3 contains 17 residues. As DNA, the CDR3 is TGTGCCAGCAGGGGCCTCCTAGGGACATCGGGAGGAAACACCATATATTTT. Its protein product is CASRGLLGTSGGNTIYF.

The V gene is TRBV11-1, the J gene TRBJ1-1, with TRBD1 identical over 7 bases. Trimming removed 3 bases from V and 4 bases from J; junction bases left unmatched: 8. CDR3 length equals 15 residues. CDR1 and CDR2 from the germline V gene are SGHAT and FQDESV (reference sequence). The chain's CDR3 is CASSLMGQYATEAFF. DNA of the CDR3: TGTGCCAGCAGCTTGATGGGACAGTATGCCACTGAAGCTTTCTTT.

The rearrangement links TRBV3-1 (or the pseudogene TRBV3-2) to TRBJ1-6; D is unresolved. Trimming removed 3 bases at V and 9 bases at J, with 3 bases between. The CDR3 is made up of 11 amino acids. CDR1 and CDR2 from the germline V gene are LGHDT and YNNKEL (reference sequence). This CDR3 reads CASSQGSPLHF. The CDR3 DNA reads TGTGCCAGCAGCCAGGGTTCACCCCTCCACTTT.

A few counts support this clone. The genes are TRBV19 and TRBJ2-3; no firm D call. Trimming cost V 5 bases and J 4 bases, with 10 bases left between them. This CDR3 has 13 residues. Germline V gene lookup returns CDR1 LNHDA and CDR2 SQIVND (reference sequence). For the CDR3, the DNA is TGTGCCAGTAGTCTCGGCCGCTCAGATACGCAGTATTTT. It specifies CASSLGRSDTQYF.

The sample holds a few counts of this clone. The CDR3 DNA follows: TGCGCCAGCAGCGGAAACTATGGCTACACCTTC. Protein sequence: CASSGNYGYTF. V is TRBV5-1 and J is TRBJ1-2, with D hard to call. Germline assignment: CDR1 SGHRS and CDR2 YFSETQ. Trimming cost V 4 bases and J 2 bases, with 3 bases left between them. This CDR3 is built from 11 residues.

V gene TRBV7-8 combines with J gene TRBJ1-6, with a possible D match to TRBD1 (6 bases). Trimming pared 4 bases from V and 9 bases from J, leaving 19 bases between. CDR1 is SGHVS, CDR2 FQNEAQ, per germline. This CDR3 has 16 amino acids. CDR3 bases: TGTGCCAGCAGCTACGACGGGGGCGCGGGTGGTTCACCCCTCCACTTT. This sequence encodes CASSYDGGAGGSPLHF.

This clone was counted between two and nine times. V usage is TRBV4-2 and J usage is TRBJ1-5, with TRBD1 identical over 8 bases. The CDR3 runs 16 residues. The V segment lost 0 bases and the J segment 1 base; nucleotides outside the gene matches: 2. Germline lookup yields CDR1 LGHNA and CDR2 YNFKEQ. CDR3 sequence reads: CASSQDWTGSNQPQHF. CDR3 nucleotides: TGTGCCAGCAGCCAAGATTGGACAGGGAGCAATCAGCCCCAGCATTTT.

The V call is TRBV6-5, the J call TRBJ2-2; 7 bases map to TRBD2. The junction had 7 bases not matched to a gene; V was cut back by 7 bases and J by 2 bases. The CDR3 has 15 residues. The germline CDR1 and CDR2 sequences are MNHEY and SVGAGI. DNA for the CDR3: TGTGCCAGCAATCCCGGGAGGATAAACACCGGGGAGCTGTTTTTT. It codes for CASNPGRINTGELFF.

This sequence joins TRBV7-9 and TRBJ1-2; D might be TRBD1 (5 bases). Between the trimmed V and J ends, which lost 5 bases and 4 bases, there was a span of 23 bases. Germline loops: CDR1 SEHNR, CDR2 FQNEAQ (reference sequence). The CDR3 totals 17 residues. This CDR3 reads CASSPPLTGARGYGYTF. CDR3 coding DNA: TGTGCCAGCAGCCCCCCATTAACCGGGGCCAGAGGCTATGGCTACACCTTC.

The chain couples TRBV6-5 to TRBJ2-1; 12 bases match TRBD1. CDR1 and CDR2 (germline): MNHEY, SVGAGI. V lost 8 bases to trimming and J lost 9 bases; unmatched junction nucleotides: 5. The CDR3 has 13 amino acids. CDR3 sequence: CASPGQGAGEQFF. CDR3 bases: TGTGCCAGCCCGGGACAGGGGGCTGGTGAGCAGTTCTTC.

The genes are TRBV4-1 and TRBJ1-5, with TRBD1 matching 8 bases. Germline V CDR1 and CDR2: MGHRA, YSYEKL. Unmatched junction bases numbered 12, after V lost 6 bases and J lost 5 bases. This CDR3 comprises 16 residues. The CDR3 sequence: CASRPTTGVMDQPQHF. DNA for the CDR3: TGCGCCAGCAGACCCACGACAGGGGTAATGGATCAGCCCCAGCATTTT.

This chain joins TRBV6-5 and TRBJ1-1, with D maybe TRBD1 (5 bases). Trimming removed 6 bases at V and 1 base at J, with 15 bases between. The CDR3 contains 15 residues. The germline V gene encodes CDR1 MNHEY and CDR2 SVGAGI. Here the CDR3 reads CASSLITQGNTEAFF. In DNA, the CDR3 is TGTGCCAGCAGCCTAATTACCCAGGGGAACACTGAAGCTTTCTTT.

The chain uses TRBV5-6 and TRBJ2-7; D gene ambiguous. This CDR3 is 12 amino acids long. V shed 5 bases and J shed 1 base, with 7 bases lying between them. Germline V gives CDR1 SGHDT, CDR2 YYEEEE. The CDR3: CASSRYSYEQYF. The CDR3 DNA reads TGTGCCAGCAGTCGGTATTCCTACGAGCAGTACTTC.

The chain is built from TRBV5-1 and TRBJ2-2; tentatively, D is TRBD1 (5 bases). The CDR3 spans 13 residues. With 5 bases removed from V and 5 bases from J, the gap between germline ends came to 10 bases. The germline CDR1 and CDR2 sequences are SGHRS and YFSETQ. For the CDR3, the DNA is TGCGCCAGCAGTTCAGGGTCTACCGGGGAGCTGTTTTTT. As protein: CASSSGSTGELFF.